Listed here are 26 T cell receptor beta chains from one sample, sequenced in a study of OX40 agonist ivuxolimab in advanced cancers. Produced via immunoSEQ multiplex PCR; TCRdb's table is partial and in-frame only. This sample has 77,000 or so clones, with under 85% found just once. The sequencing used CD4+ or CD8+ T cells sorted from blood, collected in a trial of the OX40 agonist ivuxolimab. All receptors derive from an adult with an advanced solid tumor such as melanoma, head and neck, liver or kidney cancer.

A remark on this clone: Germline and junction disagree at one end, which may indicate a read error. The sample holds other DNA sequences that translate to the same CDR3. V usage is TRBV18 and J usage is TRBJ2-7; D is possibly TRBD2 (6 bases). Germline V gives CDR1 KGHSH, CDR2 LQKENI. The CDR3 contains 13 residues. Written as DNA, the CDR3 is TGTGCCAGCTCACCACCCCAGGAGGGCGAGCAGTATTTC. Protein product: CASSPPQEGEQYF.

V usage is TRBV11-2 and J usage is TRBJ2-2; no firm D call. The germline V and J ends were trimmed by 2 bases and 2 bases, with 6 bases remaining between them. The CDR3 is made up of 14 amino acids. CDR1 and CDR2 (germline): SGHAT, FQNNGV. The CDR3 spells CASSLSPNTGELFF. The CDR3, as DNA: TGTGCCAGCAGCTTAAGTCCTAACACCGGGGAGCTGTTTTTT.

In DNA, the CDR3 is TGTGCCAGCAGCGTCCAAGACAGAGACTATGGCTACACCTTC. Protein: CASSVQDRDYGYTF. The V gene is TRBV9, the J gene TRBJ1-2; D is possibly TRBD1 (5 bases). Germline CDR1 and CDR2: SGDLS and YYNGEE. This CDR3 has 14 amino acids. V was cut by 2 bases and J by 3 bases, with 11 bases left in between. The variable domain in full, completed from reference TRBV9 and TRBJ1-2, reads DSGVTQTPKHLITATGQRVTLRCSPRSGDLSVYWYQQSLDQGLQFLIQYYNGEERAKGNILERFSAQQFPDLHSELNLSSLELGDSALYFCASSVQDRDYGYTFGSGTRLTVV.

V is TRBV11-2 and J is TRBJ2-1; D perhaps matches TRBD2 (6 bases). Germline V lookup: CDR1 SGHAT, CDR2 FQNNGV. The V and J ends lost 6 bases and 3 bases respectively, with 18 bases between them. The CDR3 spans 16 residues. The CDR3 DNA follows: TGTGCCAGCAGTCATTACCGGAGGGAGGACTACAATGAGCAGTTCTTC. The encoded protein is CASSHYRREDYNEQFF.

This chain uses TRBV6-5 with TRBJ1-5; D is unresolved. The germline V gene encodes CDR1 MNHEY and CDR2 SVGAGI. Trimming left V 6 bases short and J 3 bases short, with 15 bases between. The length of the CDR3 is 15 residues. The CDR3 region is CASRRAGLDNQPQHF. Written as DNA, the CDR3 is TGTGCCAGCAGACGGGCGGGTCTGGACAATCAGCCCCAGCATTTT.

The chain employs TRBV7-6 and TRBJ2-5, with D possibly matching TRBD1 (6 bases). The CDR3 length is 16 residues. Germline V gives CDR1 SGHVS, CDR2 FNYEAQ. V was clipped by 1 base and J by 5 bases, with 17 bases between them. CDR3 loop: CASSLEASGQGETQYF. DNA of the CDR3: TGTGCCAGCAGCTTAGAGGCCTCGGGGCAGGGGGAGACCCAGTACTTC.

The chain combines TRBV7-8 with TRBJ1-4; maybe TRBD1 (5 bases). The V and J ends lost 6 bases and 3 bases respectively, with 14 bases between them. Germline CDR1 is SGHVS and CDR2 is FQNEAQ. The CDR3 sequence is 15 residues long. CDR3 protein: CASRNRGRANEKLFF. CDR3 DNA: TGTGCCAGCAGGAATAGGGGTCGGGCTAATGAAAAACTGTTTTTT.

This chain connects TRBV9 to TRBJ1-3, with D unclear. Germline-derived CDR1 and CDR2 are SGDLS and YYNGEE. This CDR3 has 16 residues. V lost 0 bases and J lost 4, with 14 bases in between. The CDR3, as DNA: TGTGCCAGCAGCGTAGATCTAGTGACGCCAGGAAACACCATATATTTT. This gives the protein CASSVDLVTPGNTIYF.

This clone occurred a few times. The genes are TRBV29-1 and TRBJ2-5; 15 bases line up with TRBD2. CDR1 and CDR2 (germline): SQVTM, ANQGSEA. J gave up 4 bases and V 7 bases, and 16 bases lay outside the gene matches. This CDR3 is 18 amino acids long. The CDR3 sequence: CSDDSEGTSGGPTETQYF. CDR3 DNA: TGCAGCGACGATTCCGAGGGGACTAGCGGGGGGCCAACAGAGACCCAGTACTTC.

The chain combines TRBV9 with TRBJ2-3; 7 nucleotides line up with TRBD2. CDR3 length equals 16 residues. V trimming: 0 bases; J trimming: 1 base; junction bases outside the gene matches: 5. Per germline, CDR1 SGDLS and CDR2 YYNGEE. CDR3 DNA: TGTGCCAGCAGCGTAGGGGTAGCGGGCGGCACAGATACGCAGTATTTT. Translated, it gives CASSVGVAGGTDTQYF.

The J gene is TRBJ2-2, the V gene TRBV7-3; D may be TRBD1 (6 bases). The CDR3 extends over 13 amino acids. Germline V gene data show CDR1 as SGHTA and CDR2 as FQGTGA. Trimming stripped 5 bases from V and 6 bases from J, with 10 bases between. The DNA of the CDR3 is TGTGCCAGCAGCCGGAGACAGGCCGGGGAGCTGTTTTTT. This sequence encodes CASSRRQAGELFF.

This chain links TRBV18 with TRBJ1-2; 9 bases are shared with TRBD1. In germline, CDR1 is KGHSH, CDR2 LQKENI. Trimming cost V 3 bases and J 2 bases; bases outside gene matches: 4. This CDR3 has 15 residues. CDR3 nucleotides: TGTGCCAGCTCACCCCCGGACAGGGGCAACTATGGCTACACCTTC. As protein: CASSPPDRGNYGYTF.

V usage is TRBV4-1 and J usage is TRBJ1-1, with D possibly TRBD1 on 6 matching bases. Looked up from germline, CDR1 is MGHRA and CDR2 is YSYEKL. The V end lost 7 bases, the J end lost 4 bases, and 19 bases lay between the germline ends. The CDR3 runs to 15 residues. CDR3 DNA sequence: TGCGCCAGCAACCGCTACTACAGGGAAGGCACTGAAGCTTTCTTT. It codes for CASNRYYREGTEAFF.

V is TRBV27 and J is TRBJ1-6; D gene ambiguous. The V end was cut by 2 bases, the J end by 2 bases, with 10 bases between. The CDR3 loop spans 16 amino acids. Germline CDR1 reads MNHEY; CDR2 reads SMNVEV (reference sequence). The DNA of the CDR3 is TGTGCCAGCAGTTTAGAGGGTTTGGCCTATAATTCACCCCTCCACTTT. It yields the protein CASSLEGLAYNSPLHF.

This clone was counted between two and nine times. The rearrangement joins TRBV7-8 to TRBJ1-2; 7 nucleotides agree with TRBD1. The germline gives CDR1 SGHVS, CDR2 FQNEAQ. The ends lost 3 bases at V and 0 bases at J; junction bases unmatched: 16. The CDR3 is 19 amino acids. The CDR3 loop reads CASSFEASRWTGTNYGYTF. The CDR3 nucleotides read TGTGCCAGCAGCTTCGAAGCCTCGCGATGGACAGGAACTAACTATGGCTACACCTTC.

This sequence joins TRBV7-2 and TRBJ1-2, with TRBD1 identical over 10 bases. The CDR3 extends over 15 amino acids. Germline loops: CDR1 SGHTA, CDR2 FQGNSA. Trimming at V came to 5 bases and at J to 5 bases, leaving 8 bases not matched to a gene. CDR3 in amino acids: CASSHSTGGAYGYTF. The CDR3 DNA reads TGTGCCAGCAGCCATTCGACAGGGGGCGCTTATGGCTACACCTTC.

This chain joins TRBV11-3 and TRBJ2-1; TRBD2 matches at 7 bases. CDR3 length equals 16 residues. Trimming removed 3 bases from V and 9 bases from J; junction bases left unmatched: 14. Germline V gene data show CDR1 as SGHNT and CDR2 as YENEEA. This chain's CDR3 is CASSLGAGGSMGEQFF. CDR3 bases: TGTGCCAGCAGCTTGGGTGCGGGCGGGAGTATGGGTGAGCAGTTCTTC. Based on the CDR3 plus reference TRBV11-3 and TRBJ2-1, the full variable domain is EAGVVQSPRYKIIEKKQPVAFWCNPISGHNTLYWYLQNLGQGPELLIRYENEEAVDDSQLPKDRFSAERLKGVDSTLKIQPAELGDSAVYLCASSLGAGGSMGEQFFGPGTRLTVL.

V is TRBV25-1 and J is TRBJ1-1, with TRBD1 matching 9 bases. With V trimmed by 3 bases and J by 5 bases, 7 bases remained unmatched. The CDR3 consists of 15 residues. Germline lookup yields CDR1 MGHDK and CDR2 SYGVNS. CDR3 nucleotide sequence: TGTGCCAGCAGTGATCCGACAGGGGGGGCAACTGAAGCTTTCTTT. The encoded protein is CASSDPTGGATEAFF.

The V gene is TRBV6-1, the J gene TRBJ1-5; 7 nucleotides line up with TRBD1. J was trimmed by 3 bases and V by 10 bases; bases with no gene match: 9. The germline V gene has CDR1 MNHNS and CDR2 SASEGT. This CDR3 contains 14 residues. The DNA of the CDR3 is TGTGCCATCGATGACAGGGCCCCCAATCAGCCCCAGCATTTT. It specifies CAIDDRAPNQPQHF.

CDR3 nucleotides: TGTGCCAGCAGCCCTCAGCAGGGGGGAGAGACCCAGTACTTC. Its protein is CASSPQQGGETQYF. The chain carries TRBV7-3 and TRBJ2-5; the D gene is possibly TRBD1 (7 bases). Germline CDR1 is SGHTA and CDR2 is FQGTGA. The CDR3 spans 14 residues. V was trimmed by 5 bases and J by 4 bases, leaving 14 bases between them.

This clone was found once. The chain carries TRBV15 and TRBJ2-7; D uncertain. Germline assignment: CDR1 LNHNV and CDR2 YYDKDF (reference sequence). The CDR3 loop spans 14 amino acids. V gave up 0 bases and J gave up 3 bases, with 9 bases separating them. The CDR3 here is CATSRDYEYYEQYF. The CDR3, as DNA: TGTGCCACCAGCAGAGATTACGAGTACTACGAGCAGTACTTC. Complete variable domain (other parts from reference TRBV15 and TRBJ2-7): DAMVIQNPRYQVTQFGKPVTLSCSQTLNHNVMYWYQQKSSQAPKLLFHYYDKDFNNEADTPDNFQSRRPNTSFCFLDIRSPGLGDTAMYLCATSRDYEYYEQYFGPGTRLTVT.

J is TRBJ2-7 and V is TRBV6-1; 8 nucleotides match TRBD1. Looked up from germline, CDR1 is MNHNS and CDR2 is SASEGT. Trimming cost V 2 bases and J 2 bases; bases outside gene matches: 11. The CDR3 consists of 17 residues. CDR3 in amino acids: CASSESRGTGSPYEQYF. In DNA form, the CDR3 reads TGTGCCAGCAGTGAAAGTAGGGGGACAGGCTCCCCCTACGAGCAGTACTTC.

This sequence joins TRBV7-2 and TRBJ1-6, with unresolved D. Trimming took off 2 bases at V and 5 bases at J, with 13 bases between the two ends. The CDR3 contains 16 residues. CDR1 and CDR2 (germline): SGHTA, FQGNSA. CDR3 residues: CASSLNFIGNNSPLHF. The CDR3 bases are TGTGCCAGCAGCTTAAATTTCATAGGGAATAATTCACCCCTCCACTTT.

This clone has just a few counts. This chain links TRBV14 with TRBJ1-2, with D possibly matching TRBD1 (6 bases). The V end was cut by 4 bases, the J end by 6 bases, with 12 bases between. Germline lookup yields CDR1 SGHDN and CDR2 FVKESK. This CDR3 is built from 13 residues. In nucleotides, the CDR3 is TGTGCCAGCAGCCCCCAGGGGTCCCATGGCTACACCTTC. Encoded protein: CASSPQGSHGYTF.

This clone was found once. The V and J genes are TRBV5-1 and TRBJ1-4; D remains ambiguous. Germline CDR1 and CDR2: SGHRS and YFSETQ. V shed 0 bases and J shed 7 bases, with 16 bases lying between them. This CDR3 contains 16 residues. CDR3 DNA sequence: TGCGCCAGCAGCTTGGGAAACACCGGCTCAGCTGAAAAACTGTTTTTT. It is translated as CASSLGNTGSAEKLFF.

This clone was recorded once. The genes are TRBV28 and TRBJ1-5; D ambiguous. The ends were cut back, 7 bases at V and 4 bases at J, with 11 bases in the middle. The CDR3 contains 13 residues. Germline values: CDR1 MDHEN, CDR2 SYDVKM. DNA for the CDR3: TGTGCCAGCACCTCGACGGTAAATCAGCCCCAGCATTTT. This encodes CASTSTVNQPQHF.